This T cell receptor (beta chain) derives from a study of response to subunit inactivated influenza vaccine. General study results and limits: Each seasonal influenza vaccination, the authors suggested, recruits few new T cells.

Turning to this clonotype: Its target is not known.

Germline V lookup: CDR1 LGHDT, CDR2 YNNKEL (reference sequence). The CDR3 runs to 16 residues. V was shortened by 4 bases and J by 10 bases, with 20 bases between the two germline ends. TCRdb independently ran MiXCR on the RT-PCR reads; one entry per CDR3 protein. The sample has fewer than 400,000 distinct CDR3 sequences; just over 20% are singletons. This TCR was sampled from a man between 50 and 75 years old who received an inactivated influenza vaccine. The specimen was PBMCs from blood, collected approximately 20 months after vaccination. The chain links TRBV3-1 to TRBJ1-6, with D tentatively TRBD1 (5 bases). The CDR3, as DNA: TGTGCCAGCAGCCTTGATATGCCAGGGACCCGATCACCCCTCCACTTT. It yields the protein CASSLDMPGTRSPLHF.